This T cell receptor (beta chain) was retrieved from a study of neurological immune-mediated disorders. Study-wide results and caveats: Phylogenetic grouping assigned the repertoires of 18 of 34 multiple sclerosis patients to a single related-CDR3 cluster, representing a possible signature. HTLV-1-associated myelopathy displayed the greatest TCR clonal expansion, and multiple sclerosis exhibited the smallest, lower than that of healthy controls. Across subjects, expanded clones had no CDR3 amino acid sequences in common, pointing to private repertoires in all groups.

The table lists this clonotype with many counts. Antigen unknown. The cDNA came from 5'RACE with 10-nucleotide random UMIs. TCRdb itself ran the 5' RACE reads through MiXCR, one entry per CDR3 protein. The data hold approximately 100,000 distinct CDR3 sequences, with roughly 3.2% observed a single time. CDR3 length: 16 residues. V was trimmed by 3 bases and J by 0 bases, leaving 15 bases between them. Germline assignment: CDR1 SGHRS and CDR2 YFSETQ. This sequence originates from a woman between 50 and 59 years old with multiple sclerosis. The rearrangement links TRBV5-1 to TRBJ1-1; possibly TRBD1 for D (6 bases). Input material: PBMCs. CDR3 sequence: CASSSVDRTLNTEAFF. CDR3 nucleotide sequence: TGCGCCAGCAGCTCCGTCGACAGGACCCTGAACACTGAAGCTTTCTTT. Supplemented by reference TRBV5-1 and TRBJ1-1, the full variable domain reads KAGVTQTPRYLIKTRGQQVTLSCSPISGHRSVSWYQQTPGQGLQFLFEYFSETQRNKGNFPGRFSGRQFSNSRSEMNVSTLELGDSALYLCASSSVDRTLNTEAFFGQGTRLTVV.